Sequencing of this T cell receptor beta chain was carried out in a study of siplizumab effects on memory and regulatory T cells. Overall study findings and caveats: Sequences below about 10^-5 frequency were poorly captured, and few alloreactive clones mapped to unstimulated subsets. It was never confirmed that proliferating Tregs from siplizumab cultures were suppressive.

The CDR3 is 16 amino acids. Germline V gene sequence: CDR1 LGHNA, CDR2 YSLEER. The ends were cut back, 0 bases at V and 8 bases at J, with 19 bases in the middle. Sequencing used immunoSEQ multiplex PCR; TCRdb keeps in-frame clones, though not all of them. The sample lists 100,000 or so clones, 75% to 95% seen once, with approximately 0.15% in the top ten. In regard to this clone: Its antigen is as yet unknown.

The rearrangement joins TRBV4-3 to TRBJ1-2; D is uncertain. Sequenced: CD4+ T cells sorted from blood. This TCR was recovered from a human donor in good health. CDR3 nucleotide sequence: TGCGCCAGCAGCCAAGAAGCCTTCCTGGGCAGCCAAGGCTACACCTTC. It codes for CASSQEAFLGSQGYTF.